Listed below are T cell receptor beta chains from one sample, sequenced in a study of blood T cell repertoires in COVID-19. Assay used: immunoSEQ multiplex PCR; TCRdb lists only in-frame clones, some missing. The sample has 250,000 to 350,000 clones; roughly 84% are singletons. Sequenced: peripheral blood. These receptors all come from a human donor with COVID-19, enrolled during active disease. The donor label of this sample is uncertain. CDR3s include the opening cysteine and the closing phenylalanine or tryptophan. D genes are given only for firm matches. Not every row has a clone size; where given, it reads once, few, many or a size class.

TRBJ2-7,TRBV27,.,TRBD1,CASRTTGPYEQYF,TGTGCCAGCAGGACGACAGGGCCCTACGAGCAGTACTTC
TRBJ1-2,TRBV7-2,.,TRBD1,CASSPQGDYGYTF,TGTGCCAGCAGCCCCCAGGGGGACTATGGCTACACCTTC
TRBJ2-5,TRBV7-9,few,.,CATRDKQETQYF,TGTGCCACCCGGGACAAACAAGAGACCCAGTACTTC
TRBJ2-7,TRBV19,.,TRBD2,CASSPGTSGSLGYEQYF,TGTGCCAGTAGCCCCGGGACTAGCGGGAGTTTGGGGTACGAGCAGTACTTC
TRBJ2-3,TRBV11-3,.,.,CASSFRGDSSSTDTQYF,TGTGCCAGCAGCTTCAGGGGAGACTCCTCTAGCACAGATACGCAGTATTTT
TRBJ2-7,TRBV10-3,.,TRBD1,CAISEFAGQASEQYF,TGTGCCATCAGTGAGTTTGCGGGACAGGCGTCCGAGCAGTACTTC
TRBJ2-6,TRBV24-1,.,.,CATSDFGASGANVLTF,TGTGCCACCAGTGATTTTGGGGCCTCTGGGGCCAACGTCCTGACTTTC
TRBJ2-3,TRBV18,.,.,CASSPNGQQDTQYF,TGTGCCAGCTCACCAAACGGACAGCAGGATACGCAGTATTTT
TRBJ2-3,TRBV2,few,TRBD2,CASKSGPGGDTQYF,TGTGCCAGCAAATCCGGGCCGGGAGGGGATACGCAGTATTTT
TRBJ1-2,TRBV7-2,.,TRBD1,CASSSGGLGGYTF,TGTGCCAGCAGTTCAGGGGGCCTGGGGGGCTACACCTTC
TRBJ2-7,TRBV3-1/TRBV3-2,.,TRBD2,CASSQAPGRGGYEQYF,TGTGCCAGCAGCCAAGCCCCGGGACGGGGGGGCTACGAGCAGTACTTC
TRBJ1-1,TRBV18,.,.,CASSPTGTSTNTEAFF,TGTGCCAGCTCACCAACCGGGACATCAACGAACACTGAAGCTTTCTTT
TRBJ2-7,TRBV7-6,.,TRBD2,CASSLQAASGRSSYEQYF,TGTGCCAGCAGCTTACAGGCGGCTAGCGGGCGTAGCTCCTACGAGCAGTACTTC
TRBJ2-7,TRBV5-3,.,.,CARSLELVDEQYF,TGTGCCAGAAGCTTGGAACTCGTGGACGAGCAGTACTTC
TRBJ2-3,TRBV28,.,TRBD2,CASGHGLAGGSLPAPDTQYF,TGTGCCAGCGGCCACGGACTAGCGGGAGGGAGCCTCCCAGCCCCAGATACGCAGTATTTT
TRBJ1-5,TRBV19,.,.,CASSTRGYSNQPQHF,TGTGCCAGTAGTACTCGAGGATATAGCAATCAGCCCCAGCATTTT
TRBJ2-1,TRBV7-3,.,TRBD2,CASSATLAGPTYNEQFF,TGTGCCAGCAGCGCTACTTTAGCGGGACCTACCTACAATGAGCAGTTCTTC
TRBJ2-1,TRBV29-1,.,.,CSVSSPGSLINEQFF,TGCAGCGTCTCATCTCCGGGAAGTTTGATCAATGAGCAGTTCTTC
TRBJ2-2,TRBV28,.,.,CASSFQTVTNTGELFF,TGTGCCAGCAGTTTCCAGACAGTAACGAACACCGGGGAGCTGTTTTTT
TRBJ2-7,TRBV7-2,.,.,CASSRTAGPTYEQYF,TGTGCCAGCAGTCGTACCGCGGGGCCCACCTACGAGCAGTACTTC
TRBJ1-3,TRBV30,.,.,CAWNEMDSNAGNTIYF,TGTGCCTGGAATGAAATGGACAGTAATGCTGGAAACACCATATATTTT
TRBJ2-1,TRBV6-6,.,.,CASRGFDSSSGDEQFF,TGTGCCAGCAGGGGATTCGACAGCTCGTCGGGCGATGAGCAGTTCTTC
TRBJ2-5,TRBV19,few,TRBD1,CASSTGRQGGQETQYF,TGTGCCAGTAGTACTGGACGACAGGGGGGCCAAGAGACCCAGTACTTC
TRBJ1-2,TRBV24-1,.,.,CATSVQGTGNYGYTF,TGTGCCACCAGTGTCCAGGGAACAGGGAACTATGGCTACACCTTC
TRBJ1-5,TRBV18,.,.,CASSADTVMDQPQHF,TGTGCCAGCTCAGCCGACACCGTGATGGATCAGCCCCAGCATTTT
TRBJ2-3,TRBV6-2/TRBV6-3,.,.,CASSYGTENTDTQYF,TGTGCCAGCAGTTACGGGACTGAAAACACGGATACGCAGTATTTT
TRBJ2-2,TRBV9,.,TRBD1,CASSAGRTGTFGELFF,TGTGCCAGCAGCGCCGGACGGACAGGGACTTTCGGGGAGCTGTTTTTT
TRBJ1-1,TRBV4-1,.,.,CASSQGTENTEAFF,TGCGCCAGCAGCCAAGGGACAGAAAACACTGAAGCTTTCTTT
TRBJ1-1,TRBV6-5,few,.,CASSSVSGVTEAFF,TGTGCCAGCAGTTCCGTATCCGGGGTCACTGAAGCTTTCTTT
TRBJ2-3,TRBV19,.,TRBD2,CASSIRSGTSTDTQYF,TGTGCCAGTAGTATAAGGAGCGGGACTAGCACAGATACGCAGTATTTT
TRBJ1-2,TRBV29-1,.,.,CSVPASSPYGYTF,TGCAGCGTCCCAGCGTCGAGCCCCTATGGCTACACCTTC
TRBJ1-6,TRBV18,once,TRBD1,CASSPRDRENSPLHF,TGTGCCAGCTCACCGCGGGACAGGGAGAATTCACCCCTCCACTTT
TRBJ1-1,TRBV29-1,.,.,CSGSTAMNTEAFF,TGCAGCGGCTCGACAGCAATGAACACTGAAGCTTTCTTT
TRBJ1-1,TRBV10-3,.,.,CASRRGGTEAFF,TGTGCCAGCCGCCGAGGGGGCACTGAAGCTTTCTTT
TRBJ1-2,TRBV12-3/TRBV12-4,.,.,CASSLGGYRGYTF,TGTGCCAGCAGTTTAGGTGGTTATCGGGGCTACACCTTC
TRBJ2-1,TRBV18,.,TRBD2,CASSPPTSGTNNEQFF,TGTGCCAGCTCACCACCGACTAGCGGGACTAACAATGAGCAGTTCTTC
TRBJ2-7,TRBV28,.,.,CASYSGSIGEQYF,TGTGCCAGCTACTCTGGTAGCATAGGCGAGCAGTACTTC
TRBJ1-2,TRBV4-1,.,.,CASSQDGADNYGYTF,TGCGCCAGCAGCCAAGACGGAGCAGATAACTATGGCTACACCTTC
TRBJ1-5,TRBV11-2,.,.,CASSLDRLPGAQHF,TGTGCCAGCAGCTTGGACCGACTTCCCGGGGCCCAGCATTTT
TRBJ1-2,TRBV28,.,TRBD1,CASSSPGQGNGYTF,TGTGCCAGCAGCTCACCGGGACAGGGGAATGGCTACACCTTC
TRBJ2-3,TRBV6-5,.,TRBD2,CASSYGSSGRDTQYF,TGTGCCAGCAGTTACGGGTCTAGCGGAAGAGATACGCAGTATTTT
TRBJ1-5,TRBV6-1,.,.,CASSERNSDTRRNF,TGTGCCAGCAGTGAACGAAACTCGGACACAAGAAGGAATTTT